These T cell receptor beta chains were read from a single sample in a study of cytomegalovirus exposure and HLA in healthy donors. Sequencing was performed with immunoSEQ multiplex PCR; in TCRdb, only in-frame clones are kept and a portion is missing. The sample shows 200,000 to 250,000 clones, 77% of them seen only once. What was sequenced was PBMCs. Source of these receptors: a woman aged 60-75 years in good health and CMV-seropositive. The CDR3 runs from the conserved cysteine through the conserved F or W. D genes are given only for firm matches. Rows give clone size only sometimes, using once, few, many, or a class for an expanded clone.

abundance | j_gene | v_gene | d_gene | CDR3aa | CDR3nt
. | TRBJ1-2 | TRBV27 | TRBD1 | CASGYRGWGNYGYTF | TGTGCCAGCGGCTACAGGGGGTGGGGGAACTATGGCTACACCTTC
. | TRBJ2-1 | TRBV28 | . | CASRSQGSSYNEQFF | TGTGCCAGCAGATCTCAGGGGTCCTCCTACAATGAGCAGTTCTTC
. | TRBJ2-6 | TRBV19 | TRBD1 | CASSRQGTGANVLTF | TGTGCCAGTAGTAGACAGGGTACTGGGGCCAACGTCCTGACTTTC
. | TRBJ2-4 | TRBV6-1 | TRBD1 | CASGRDRANIQYF | TGTGCCAGCGGACGGGACAGGGCGAACATTCAGTACTTC
once | TRBJ2-1 | TRBV5-8 | . | CASSFKRASYNEQFF | TGTGCCAGCAGCTTCAAGCGGGCCTCCTACAATGAGCAGTTCTTC
. | TRBJ1-2 | TRBV4-2 | TRBD1 | CASSPTGERDYGYTF | TGTGCCAGCAGCCCGACAGGGGAGCGGGACTATGGCTACACCTTC
once | TRBJ2-7 | TRBV5-8 | . | CASRDSGTTLSYEQYF | TGTGCCAGCAGGGACTCGGGCACCACCCTTTCCTACGAGCAGTACTTC
. | TRBJ2-5 | TRBV5-1 | TRBD2 | CASSRGGLETQYF | TGCGCCAGCAGCCGCGGGGGACTGGAGACCCAGTACTTC
. | TRBJ1-2 | TRBV6-5 | . | CASSYGHRSNGYTF | TGTGCCAGCAGTTACGGCCACCGAAGTAATGGCTACACCTTC
few | TRBJ2-3 | TRBV11-2 | TRBD2 | CASSLGLAGGSDTQYF | TGTGCCAGCAGCTTAGGACTAGCGGGGGGGTCAGATACGCAGTATTTT
. | TRBJ2-1 | TRBV6-4 | . | CASSASRVMGYNEQFF | TGTGCCAGCAGTGCATCCAGGGTTATGGGATACAATGAGCAGTTCTTC
few | TRBJ2-2 | TRBV4-3 | TRBD2 | CASSQDPSGESGELFF | TGCGCCAGCAGCCAAGATCCTAGCGGGGAGTCGGGGGAGCTGTTTTTT
. | TRBJ2-5 | TRBV30 | . | CAWRRSERETQYF | TGTGCCTGGAGGCGGTCGGAAAGGGAGACCCAGTACTTC
. | TRBJ1-2 | TRBV4-2 | TRBD1 | CASSQVAADRSFYGYTF | TGTGCCAGCAGCCAAGTAGCAGCGGACAGGAGCTTCTATGGCTACACCTTC
. | TRBJ2-7 | TRBV5-4 | TRBD2 | CASSHPTSGRTYEQYF | TGTGCCAGCAGCCATCCGACTAGCGGGAGAACCTACGAGCAGTACTTC
. | TRBJ1-1 | TRBV6-5 | . | CASSYSSSGGNTEAFF | TGTGCCAGCAGTTACTCGAGCTCTGGAGGGAACACTGAAGCTTTCTTT
. | TRBJ2-3 | TRBV28 | TRBD1 | CATKTGGLGTDTQYF | TGTGCCACAAAAACAGGGGGTCTGGGCACAGATACGCAGTATTTT
. | TRBJ1-1 | TRBV5-4 | . | CASSLARRGEAFF | TGTGCCAGCAGCTTAGCGCGAAGGGGCGAAGCTTTCTTT
. | TRBJ1-2 | TRBV28 | . | CASRGGALYGYTF | TGTGCCAGCCGAGGAGGGGCCCTGTATGGCTACACCTTC
once | TRBJ2-7 | TRBV5-1 | TRBD1 | CASSLGDSSYEQYF | TGCGCCAGCAGCTTGGGGGACAGCTCCTACGAGCAGTACTTC
. | TRBJ1-4 | TRBV18 | TRBD1 | CASSPGTATNEKLFF | TGTGCCAGCTCACCGGGGACAGCAACTAATGAAAAACTGTTTTTT
. | TRBJ2-5 | TRBV19 | TRBD2 | CASSILAGGLSGKETQYF | TGTGCCAGTAGTATTTTAGCGGGAGGGTTAAGTGGCAAGGAGACCCAGTACTTC
. | TRBJ2-2 | TRBV6-4 | . | CASSDRPGADTGELFF | TGTGCCAGCAGTGATCGGCCAGGGGCGGACACCGGGGAGCTGTTTTTT
. | TRBJ2-1 | TRBV4-2 | . | CASSQDRTTKQFF | TGTGCCAGCAGCCAAGATCGTACAACTAAGCAGTTCTTC
once | TRBJ2-3 | TRBV6-5 | TRBD2 | CASSYSSGRGTDTQYF | TGTGCCAGCAGTTACTCCAGCGGGAGGGGCACAGATACGCAGTATTTT
. | TRBJ1-5 | TRBV6-6 | . | CASSLFPIQPQHF | TGTGCCAGCAGTTTATTCCCTATCCAGCCCCAGCATTTT
. | TRBJ2-5 | TRBV10-3 | . | CASWSEYQETQYF | TGTGCCAGTTGGTCTGAGTACCAAGAGACCCAGTACTTC
. | TRBJ2-7 | TRBV14 | TRBD2 | CASSPRTSGLIYEQYF | TGTGCCAGCAGCCCCCGGACTAGCGGGTTGATATACGAGCAGTACTTC
once | TRBJ1-4 | TRBV5-1 | . | CASSGSGIRGEKLFF | TGCGCCAGCAGCGGGAGTGGGATTAGAGGGGAAAAACTGTTTTTT
. | TRBJ2-5 | TRBV9 | TRBD1 | CASSDGQGARETQYF | TGTGCCAGCAGCGACGGACAGGGGGCTAGGGAGACCCAGTACTTC
. | TRBJ1-1 | TRBV11-2 | TRBD1 | CASSLGTGNFEAFF | TGTGCCAGCAGCTTGGGGACAGGGAACTTTGAAGCTTTCTTT
. | TRBJ2-2 | TRBV9 | . | CASSVVGGNTGELFF | TGTGCCAGCAGCGTAGTCGGCGGAAACACCGGGGAGCTGTTTTTT
. | TRBJ1-4 | TRBV30 | . | CAWSRNEKLFF | TGTGCCTGGAGTCGGAATGAAAAACTGTTTTTT
. | TRBJ1-6 | TRBV15 | TRBD1 | CATGKGTGSTPLHF | TGTGCCACCGGGAAAGGGACAGGGTCCACACCCCTCCACTTT
. | TRBJ1-2 | TRBV7-2 | . | CASSLVPVLAYGYTF | TGTGCCAGCAGCTTAGTTCCGGTTCTAGCCTATGGCTACACCTTC
once | TRBJ2-1 | TRBV27 | . | CASNRLGQTYNEQFF | TGTGCCAGCAATCGGCTGGGCCAGACCTACAATGAGCAGTTCTTC